This T cell receptor beta chain was documented in a study of shared clonotypes between healthy human individuals. TCRdb's copy holds only in-frame clones and misses some; the assay was immunoSEQ multiplex PCR. The sample includes 2 million to 2.5 million clones, just over 90% of them seen just once. The germline V gene encodes CDR1 SEHNR and CDR2 FQNEAQ (reference sequence). This CDR3 region has 15 residues. Trimming at V came to 3 bases and at J to 7 bases, leaving 9 bases not matched to a gene. The chain carries TRBV7-9 and TRBJ2-7, with 10 bases lining up with TRBD2. The receptor was derived from a young man in good health. Some clones in this sample may be carry-over from other donors' samples. Source material: naive CD4+ T cells from PBMCs. Subset described: CD45RA+ positively selected. The CDR3 sequence: CASSLSGTSVREQYF. The CDR3 coding sequence is TGTGCCAGCAGCTTGTCCGGGACTAGCGTTCGGGAGCAGTACTTC.